This T cell receptor (beta chain) was sequenced during a study of Ad26.COV2.S vaccination and SARS-CoV-2 variants. Study outcomes and limitations: Assessments of TCR breadth and depth may have underestimated the total T cell responses. Vaccine recipients posted higher spike-specific TCR breadth than their placebo counterparts.

Treatment noted: roughly 20 received Ad26.COV2.S at low or high dose, single or two shots; 5 received placebo; per-sample allocation not given. Day 63 after the first vaccine or placebo injection was the time point for sampling. Germline assignment: CDR1 SEHNR and CDR2 FQNEAQ (reference sequence). CDR3 length: 16 residues. V lost 6 bases and J 2 bases, leaving 18 bases between the germline ends. Clones were sequenced by immunoSEQ multiplex PCR, and TCRdb holds only the in-frame ones, with some missing. The sample lists about 320,000 clones, around four fifths occurring once. As for this clone: Its antigen is currently unknown.

The chain uses TRBV7-9 and TRBJ2-3, with a weak D call TRBD1 (8 bases). This sample comprised peripheral blood, obtained in a trial of Ad26.COV2.S vaccine versus placebo. The sequence derives from a person between 18 and 59 years old who received the Ad26.COV2.S COVID-19 vaccine or a placebo. For the CDR3, the DNA is TGTGCCAGCAGATCTAGACAGGGGAGGGACACAGATACGCAGTATTTT. It encodes CASRSRQGRDTDTQYF.